This TCR beta chain was sequenced during a study of graft-versus-host responses after intestinal transplantation. Study-level background: Recipients uniformly received anti-thymocyte globulin induction, followed by tacrolimus and steroids for roughly 3 years. Study findings and constraints: Some patients had graft-donor T cell macrochimerism, and their allografts showed high graft-versus-host to host-versus-graft clonal ratios. The authors found GvH clones in recipient marrow, some appearing first in ileum or blood.

The table came from immunoSEQ multiplex PCR; TCRdb's copy has only in-frame clones and leaves some out. The data contain about 91,000 clones, more than 85% of them singletons. This clone has only a few counts. The target antigen is unknown. Sample: unstimulated CD4+ T cells sorted from spleen or lymph node cells, taken before transplant. This sequence was found in a human donor who was the organ donor for an intestinal transplant.

The CDR3 sequence is CASSLGGSPYGYTF. CDR3 bases: TGCGCCAGCAGCTTGGGGGGCAGCCCTTATGGCTACACCTTC. The J gene is TRBJ1-2, the V gene TRBV5-1, with D possibly TRBD1 on 5 matching bases. The CDR3 sequence is 14 residues long. The V end was cut by 0 bases, the J end by 5 bases, with 11 bases between. Germline CDR1 and CDR2: SGHRS and YFSETQ. The complete variable domain, with remaining parts taken from reference TRBV5-1 and TRBJ1-2, reads KAGVTQTPRYLIKTRGQQVTLSCSPISGHRSVSWYQQTPGQGLQFLFEYFSETQRNKGNFPGRFSGRQFSNSRSEMNVSTLELGDSALYLCASSLGGSPYGYTFGSGTRLTVV.